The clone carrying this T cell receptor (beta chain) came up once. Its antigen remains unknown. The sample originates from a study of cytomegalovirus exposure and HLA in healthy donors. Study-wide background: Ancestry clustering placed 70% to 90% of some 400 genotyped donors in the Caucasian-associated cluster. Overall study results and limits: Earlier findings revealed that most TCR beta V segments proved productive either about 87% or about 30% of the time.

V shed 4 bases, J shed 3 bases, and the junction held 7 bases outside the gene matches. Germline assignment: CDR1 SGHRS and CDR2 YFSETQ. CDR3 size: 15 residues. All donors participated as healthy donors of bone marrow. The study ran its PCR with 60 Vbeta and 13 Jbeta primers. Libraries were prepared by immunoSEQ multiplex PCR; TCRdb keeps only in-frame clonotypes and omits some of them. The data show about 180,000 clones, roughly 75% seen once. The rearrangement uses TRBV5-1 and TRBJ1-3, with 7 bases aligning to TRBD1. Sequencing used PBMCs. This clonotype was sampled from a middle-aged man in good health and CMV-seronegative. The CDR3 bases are TGCGCCAGCAGCCCCGGGACAGCAATTGGAAACACCATATATTTT. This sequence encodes CASSPGTAIGNTIYF. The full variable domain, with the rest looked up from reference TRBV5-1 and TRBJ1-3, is KAGVTQTPRYLIKTRGQQVTLSCSPISGHRSVSWYQQTPGQGLQFLFEYFSETQRNKGNFPGRFSGRQFSNSRSEMNVSTLELGDSALYLCASSPGTAIGNTIYFGEGSWLTVV.